These T cell receptor beta chains were read from a single sample in a study of blood T cell repertoires in COVID-19. Method: immunoSEQ multiplex PCR; TCRdb's copy keeps in-frame clones and lacks some. Of about 120,000 clones listed, about 83% are singletons. Sequenced: peripheral blood. These receptors all stem from a man in his 60s with acute or convalescent COVID-19. Each CDR3 is given with its conserved first and last residue. The order of the fields is D gene, clone size, V gene, J gene, CDR3 DNA, CDR3 protein. D genes are given only for firm matches. Some rows mark clone size as missing; the rest say once, few, many or name a class of expanded clone.

D: TRBD2
size: once
V: TRBV14
J: TRBJ2-7
DNA: TGTGCCAGCAGCCCCTATAGGGGACTACGCTACGAGCAGTACTTC
CDR3: CASSPYRGLRYEQYF

D: -
size: once
V: TRBV25-1
J: TRBJ1-2
DNA: TGTGCCAGCAGTACCTTGGACACAAACTATGGCTACACCTTC
CDR3: CASSTLDTNYGYTF

D: TRBD1
size: once
V: TRBV28
J: TRBJ2-5
DNA: TGTGCCAGCAGTTCGGGACAGGAGAAGAGTAGAGAGACCCAGTACTTC
CDR3: CASSSGQEKSRETQYF

D: TRBD1
size: -
V: TRBV3-1/TRBV3-2
J: TRBJ2-7
DNA: TGTGCCAGCAGCCAGAGGACAGGGGGCACGGACGAGCAGTACTTC
CDR3: CASSQRTGGTDEQYF

D: -
size: -
V: TRBV30
J: TRBJ1-2
DNA: TGTGCCTGGAGCCCGGAGGTCCTTTATGGCTACACCTTC
CDR3: CAWSPEVLYGYTF

D: -
size: -
V: TRBV28
J: TRBJ1-5
DNA: TGTGCCAGCAGACGAAAACCCAGGGTTTTGGGCAATCAGCCCCAGCATTTT
CDR3: CASRRKPRVLGNQPQHF

D: -
size: -
V: TRBV15
J: TRBJ1-1
DNA: TGTGCCACCAGCAGAAGCTACAGGGTGAACACTGAAGCTTTCTTT
CDR3: CATSRSYRVNTEAFF

D: TRBD1
size: -
V: TRBV12-3/TRBV12-4
J: TRBJ2-5
DNA: TGTGCCAGCAGTTCCAGGGGGACAGAGACCCAGTACTTC
CDR3: CASSSRGTETQYF

D: -
size: -
V: TRBV27
J: TRBJ1-1
DNA: TGTGCCAGCAGTTTGTTTGGACAGATACGAACTGAAGCTTTCTTT
CDR3: CASSLFGQIRTEAFF

D: -
size: -
V: TRBV11-2
J: TRBJ1-6
DNA: TGTGCCAGCAGCTTAGGACTTTCCCGGTCCTATAATTCACCCCTCCACTTT
CDR3: CASSLGLSRSYNSPLHF

D: -
size: -
V: TRBV12-2
J: TRBJ2-4
DNA: TGTGCAAGTCGCTTAGCCCCCAGCCGACAGGGAACTCGCATTCAGTACTTC
CDR3: CASRLAPSRQGTRIQYF

D: TRBD2
size: -
V: TRBV6-5
J: TRBJ2-5
DNA: TGTGCCACCTACCCTAGCGGACAAGAGACCCAGTACTTC
CDR3: CATYPSGQETQYF

D: -
size: once
V: TRBV23-1
J: TRBJ2-7
DNA: TGCGCCAGCAGTCCCCCGCGGGGGCCTAGCTCCTACGAGCAGTACTTC
CDR3: CASSPPRGPSSYEQYF

D: -
size: -
V: TRBV14
J: TRBJ1-2
DNA: TGTGCCAGCAGCCAGGTCGGGGGATGGAACTATGGCTACACCTTC
CDR3: CASSQVGGWNYGYTF

D: TRBD1
size: -
V: TRBV19
J: TRBJ1-1
DNA: TGTGCCAGTAGCACCGGGACAGGGGGGGAAGCTTTCTTT
CDR3: CASSTGTGGEAFF

D: -
size: -
V: TRBV18
J: TRBJ1-4
DNA: TGTGCCAGCTCACCAGGGAGTAATGAAAAACTGTTTTTT
CDR3: CASSPGSNEKLFF

D: TRBD1
size: -
V: TRBV28
J: TRBJ2-7
DNA: TGTGCCAGCAGGACAGGGAAGACCTACGAGCAGTACTTC
CDR3: CASRTGKTYEQYF

D: -
size: -
V: TRBV24-1
J: TRBJ1-2
DNA: TGTGCCACCAGTGATTTGCAGGCCAGCGGCTACACCTTC
CDR3: CATSDLQASGYTF

D: -
size: -
V: TRBV10-1
J: TRBJ2-3
DNA: TGCGCCAGCAGTGGGACCTTCGGGGGGCCCACAGATACGCAGTATTTT
CDR3: CASSGTFGGPTDTQYF

D: -
size: -
V: TRBV7-9
J: TRBJ2-3
DNA: TGTGCCAGCAGCTTGGTGGCTAGCGAGGATACGCAGTATTTT
CDR3: CASSLVASEDTQYF

D: TRBD1
size: -
V: TRBV6-5
J: TRBJ2-7
DNA: TGTGCCAGCAGTTACTTGGGACAGGGGCGCTACGAGCAGTACTTC
CDR3: CASSYLGQGRYEQYF

D: TRBD2
size: -
V: TRBV27
J: TRBJ2-7
DNA: TGTGCCAGCAGCCTACGTCCCAGCGGGAGGGCCTACGAGCAGTACTTC
CDR3: CASSLRPSGRAYEQYF

D: -
size: -
V: TRBV5-8
J: TRBJ1-2
DNA: TGTGCCAGCAGCTTCCTTTACTATGGCTACACCTTC
CDR3: CASSFLYYGYTF

D: -
size: -
V: TRBV2
J: TRBJ1-2
DNA: TGTGCCAGCAGTGGTTGGGGGCATAACTATGGCTACACCTTC
CDR3: CASSGWGHNYGYTF

D: -
size: -
V: TRBV5-1
J: TRBJ2-2
DNA: TGCGCCAGCAGCTCCCGTGGAGTCAACACCGGGGAGCTGTTTTTT
CDR3: CASSSRGVNTGELFF

D: -
size: -
V: TRBV10-3
J: TRBJ2-4
DNA: TGTGCCATCAGTGAATCGGGACACCCTATTCAGTACTTC
CDR3: CAISESGHPIQYF

D: TRBD1
size: -
V: TRBV19
J: TRBJ1-6
DNA: TGTGCCTGCAGGACAGGGAGCTCCTATAATTCACCCCTCCACTTT
CDR3: CACRTGSSYNSPLHF

D: TRBD2
size: -
V: TRBV3-1/TRBV3-2
J: TRBJ2-2
DNA: TGTGCCACCGAAGCGGGGCCGAACACCGGGGAGCTGTTTTTT
CDR3: CATEAGPNTGELFF

D: TRBD1
size: once
V: TRBV4-1
J: TRBJ2-7
DNA: TGCGCCAGCAGCCCGAACCGGGACAGGGGGTCCTACGAGCAGTACTTC
CDR3: CASSPNRDRGSYEQYF

D: TRBD2
size: -
V: TRBV5-4
J: TRBJ2-3
DNA: TGTGCCAGCACCCCTCCGGCTAGCGGGGACACAGATACGCAGTATTTT
CDR3: CASTPPASGDTDTQYF

D: -
size: -
V: TRBV15
J: TRBJ2-1
DNA: TGTGCCACCAGCAGCCAGGACTACAATGAGCAGTTCTTC
CDR3: CATSSQDYNEQFF

D: -
size: -
V: TRBV4-1
J: TRBJ1-4
DNA: TGCGCCAGCAGCCAAATCAGGGGCGAAAAACTGTTTTTT
CDR3: CASSQIRGEKLFF

D: TRBD1
size: -
V: TRBV29-1
J: TRBJ1-2
DNA: TGCAGCGCATCGGGACAGGGGGGTTTTAATGGCTACACCTTC
CDR3: CSASGQGGFNGYTF

D: -
size: -
V: TRBV29-1
J: TRBJ2-1
DNA: TGCAGCGTTGAAGGACAGGCCTCCTACAATGAGCAGTTCTTC
CDR3: CSVEGQASYNEQFF

D: TRBD2
size: -
V: TRBV5-1
J: TRBJ2-5
DNA: TGCGCCAGCAGCTTGGCCTGGACTAGCGGGGCCCTCTTGCAAGAGACCCAGTACTTC
CDR3: CASSLAWTSGALLQETQYF

D: -
size: -
V: TRBV28
J: TRBJ1-3
DNA: TGTGCCAGCAGTTTGGGAGGGGTAGGAAACACCATATATTTT
CDR3: CASSLGGVGNTIYF

D: TRBD1
size: -
V: TRBV9
J: TRBJ2-3
DNA: TGTGCCAGCAGCTCGCGGGGACAGGGGCCCACAGATACGCAGTATTTT
CDR3: CASSSRGQGPTDTQYF

D: TRBD1
size: -
V: TRBV6-1
J: TRBJ2-6
DNA: TGTGCCAGCAGTGTCCGGACAGGGGCTGGGGCCAACGTCCTGACTTTC
CDR3: CASSVRTGAGANVLTF

D: -
size: -
V: TRBV14
J: TRBJ1-6
DNA: TGTGCCAGCAGCCCCGGGATTTATTCACCCCTCCACTTT
CDR3: CASSPGIYSPLHF

D: TRBD2
size: -
V: TRBV28
J: TRBJ2-2
DNA: TGTGCCAGCAGTTTCGGCGGGAGGGCCACCGGGGAGCTGTTTTTT
CDR3: CASSFGGRATGELFF

D: -
size: -
V: TRBV5-8
J: TRBJ1-6
DNA: TGTGCCAGCAGCTCGGGGCGGGGGGATTCACCCCTCCACTTT
CDR3: CASSSGRGDSPLHF

D: TRBD2
size: -
V: TRBV12-3/TRBV12-4
J: TRBJ2-5
DNA: TGTGCCAGCCGGGGTAGCGGGCAAGAGACCCAGTACTTC
CDR3: CASRGSGQETQYF

D: -
size: -
V: TRBV11-3
J: TRBJ2-7
DNA: TGTGCCAGCAGCCACGGAGGGCCGGGCGAGCAGTACTTC
CDR3: CASSHGGPGEQYF

D: TRBD1
size: -
V: TRBV5-1
J: TRBJ1-3
DNA: TGCGCCAGCAGCCTGGGACAGGGGGCTGGAAACACCATATATTTT
CDR3: CASSLGQGAGNTIYF

D: TRBD2
size: -
V: TRBV28
J: TRBJ2-3
DNA: TGTGCCAGCACAACACGGGGGGAGGCAGATACGCAGTATTTT
CDR3: CASTTRGEADTQYF

D: -
size: -
V: TRBV7-9
J: TRBJ2-3
DNA: TGTGCCAGCAGCCCGGGGGGCAGGGGGCTTGCAGATACGCAGTATTTT
CDR3: CASSPGGRGLADTQYF

D: -
size: -
V: TRBV6-1
J: TRBJ1-1
DNA: TGTGCCAGCAGTGATTTAGGGGTGAACACTGAAGCTTTCTTT
CDR3: CASSDLGVNTEAFF

D: -
size: once
V: TRBV5-4
J: TRBJ2-2
DNA: TGTGCCAGCAGCTTGGGCACTACCACCGGGGAGCTGTTTTTT
CDR3: CASSLGTTTGELFF

D: -
size: -
V: TRBV7-9
J: TRBJ2-7
DNA: TGTGCCAGCAGCTCGTCCAAGGGACACCGGTCCTACGAGCAGTACTTC
CDR3: CASSSSKGHRSYEQYF

D: TRBD2
size: -
V: TRBV18
J: TRBJ2-7
DNA: TGTGCCAGCTCACCAGGGGCTAGCGGGAGCGATAGCTCCTACGAGCAGTACTTC
CDR3: CASSPGASGSDSSYEQYF

D: -
size: -
V: TRBV9
J: TRBJ1-2
DNA: TGTGCCAGCAGCGTAGCAGGGGCGGCTGGCTACACCTTC
CDR3: CASSVAGAAGYTF

D: -
size: -
V: TRBV7-9
J: TRBJ2-2
DNA: TGTGCCAGCAGCTTAGTGACAGGACTGAGGGCGAACACCGGGGAGCTGTTTTTT
CDR3: CASSLVTGLRANTGELFF

D: TRBD1
size: -
V: TRBV5-1
J: TRBJ1-4
DNA: TGCGCCAGCAGCTTGGGCACGTACAGGGGGGAGGAAAAACTGTTTTTT
CDR3: CASSLGTYRGEEKLFF

D: -
size: -
V: TRBV28
J: TRBJ2-3
DNA: TGTGCCAGCAGTTCGGCAGATACGCAGTATTTT
CDR3: CASSSADTQYF

D: TRBD1
size: -
V: TRBV18
J: TRBJ1-3
DNA: TGTGCCAGCTTTCTGGGACAGCATGGAAACACCATATATTTT
CDR3: CASFLGQHGNTIYF